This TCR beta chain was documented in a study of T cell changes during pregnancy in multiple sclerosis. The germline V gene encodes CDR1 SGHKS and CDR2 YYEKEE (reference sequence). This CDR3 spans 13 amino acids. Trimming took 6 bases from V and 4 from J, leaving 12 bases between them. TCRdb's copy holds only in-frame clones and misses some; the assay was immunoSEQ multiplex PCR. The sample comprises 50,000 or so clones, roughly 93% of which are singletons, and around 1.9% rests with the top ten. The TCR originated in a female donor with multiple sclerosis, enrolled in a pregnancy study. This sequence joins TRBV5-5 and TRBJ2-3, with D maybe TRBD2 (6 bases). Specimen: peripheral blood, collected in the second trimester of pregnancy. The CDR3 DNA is TGTGCCAGCACTCGGGGACTCTCAGATACGCAGTATTTT. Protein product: CASTRGLSDTQYF.